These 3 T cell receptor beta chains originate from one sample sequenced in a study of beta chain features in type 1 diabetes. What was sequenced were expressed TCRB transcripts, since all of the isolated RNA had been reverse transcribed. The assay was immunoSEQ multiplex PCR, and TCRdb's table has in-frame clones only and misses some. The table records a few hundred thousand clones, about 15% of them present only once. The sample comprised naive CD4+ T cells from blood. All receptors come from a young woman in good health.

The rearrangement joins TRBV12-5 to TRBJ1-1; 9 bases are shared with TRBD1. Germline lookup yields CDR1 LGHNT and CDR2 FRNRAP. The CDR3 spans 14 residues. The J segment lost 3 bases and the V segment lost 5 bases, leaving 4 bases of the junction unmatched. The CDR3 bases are TGTGCTAGTGGTCGGACAGGGGACGACACTGAAGCTTTCTTT. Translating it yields CASGRTGDDTEAFF. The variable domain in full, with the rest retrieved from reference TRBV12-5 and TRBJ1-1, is DARVTQTPRHKVTEMGQEVTMRCQPILGHNTVFWYRQTMMQGLELLAYFRNRAPLDDSGMPKDRFSAEMPDATLATLKIQPSEPRDSAVYFCASGRTGDDTEAFFGQGTRLTVV.

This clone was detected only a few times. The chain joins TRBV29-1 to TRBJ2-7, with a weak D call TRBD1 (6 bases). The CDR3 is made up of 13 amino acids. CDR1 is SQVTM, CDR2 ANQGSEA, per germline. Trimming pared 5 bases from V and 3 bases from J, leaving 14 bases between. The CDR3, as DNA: TGCAGCGTTAGGGGGACACTTCTCTACGAGCAGTACTTC. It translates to CSVRGTLLYEQYF.

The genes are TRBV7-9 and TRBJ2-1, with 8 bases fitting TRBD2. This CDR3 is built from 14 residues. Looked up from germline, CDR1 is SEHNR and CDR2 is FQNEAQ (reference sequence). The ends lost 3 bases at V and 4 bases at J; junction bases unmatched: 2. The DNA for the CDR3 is TGTGCCAGCAGCTTCACGGGAGGGTACAATGAGCAGTTCTTC. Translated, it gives CASSFTGGYNEQFF.